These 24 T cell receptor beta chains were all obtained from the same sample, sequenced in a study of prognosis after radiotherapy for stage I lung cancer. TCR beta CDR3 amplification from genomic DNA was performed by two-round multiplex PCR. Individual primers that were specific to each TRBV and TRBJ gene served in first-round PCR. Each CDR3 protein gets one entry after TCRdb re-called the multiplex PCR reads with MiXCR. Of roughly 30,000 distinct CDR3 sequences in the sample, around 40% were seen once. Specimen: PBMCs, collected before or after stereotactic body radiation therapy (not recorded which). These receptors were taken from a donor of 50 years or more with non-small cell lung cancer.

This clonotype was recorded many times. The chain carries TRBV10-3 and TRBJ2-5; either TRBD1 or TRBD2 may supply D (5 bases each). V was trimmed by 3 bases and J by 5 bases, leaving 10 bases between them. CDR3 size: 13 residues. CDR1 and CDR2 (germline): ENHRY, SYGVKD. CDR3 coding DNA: TGTGCCATCAGTGACAGGGAGCTCGAGACCCAGTACTTC. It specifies CAISDRELETQYF.

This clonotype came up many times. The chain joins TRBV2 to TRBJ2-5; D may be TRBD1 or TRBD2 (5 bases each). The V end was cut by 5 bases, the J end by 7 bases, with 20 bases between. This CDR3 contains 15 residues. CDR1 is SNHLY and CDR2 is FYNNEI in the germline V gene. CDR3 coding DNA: TGTGCCAGCAGTCCCCAGAGGGGCAGCCAGGGGACCCAGTACTTC. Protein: CASSPQRGSQGTQYF.

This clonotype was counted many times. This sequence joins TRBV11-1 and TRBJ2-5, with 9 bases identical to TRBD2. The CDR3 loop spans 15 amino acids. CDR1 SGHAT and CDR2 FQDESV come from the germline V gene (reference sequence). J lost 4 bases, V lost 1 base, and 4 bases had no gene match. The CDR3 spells CASSLEAGGLETQYF. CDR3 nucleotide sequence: TGTGCCAGCAGCTTAGAGGCGGGAGGGTTAGAGACCCAGTACTTC.

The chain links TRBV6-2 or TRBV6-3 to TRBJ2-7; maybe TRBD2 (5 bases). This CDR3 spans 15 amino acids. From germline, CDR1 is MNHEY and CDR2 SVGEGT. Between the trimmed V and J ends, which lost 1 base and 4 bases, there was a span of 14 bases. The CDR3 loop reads CASSYWSLRRYEQYF. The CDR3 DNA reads TGTGCCAGCAGTTACTGGTCCCTCAGGAGGTACGAGCAGTACTTC.

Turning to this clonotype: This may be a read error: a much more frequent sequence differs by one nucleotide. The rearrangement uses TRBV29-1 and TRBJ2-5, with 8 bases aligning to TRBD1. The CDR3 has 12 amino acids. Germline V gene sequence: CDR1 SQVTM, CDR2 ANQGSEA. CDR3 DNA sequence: TGCAGCGCGGGACAGGTCCAAGATACCCAGTACTTC. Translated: CSAGQVQDTQYF.

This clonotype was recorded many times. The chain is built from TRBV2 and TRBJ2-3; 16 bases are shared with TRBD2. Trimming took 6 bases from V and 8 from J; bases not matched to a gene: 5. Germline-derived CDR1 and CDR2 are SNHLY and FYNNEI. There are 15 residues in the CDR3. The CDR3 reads CASRGTSGGGATQYF. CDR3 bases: TGTGCCAGCAGGGGGACTAGCGGGGGGGGGGCTACGCAGTATTTT.

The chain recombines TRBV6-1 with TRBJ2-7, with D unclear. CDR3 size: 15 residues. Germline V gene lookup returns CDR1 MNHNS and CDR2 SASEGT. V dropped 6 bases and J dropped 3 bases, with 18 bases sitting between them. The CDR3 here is CASSERPQPLYEQYF. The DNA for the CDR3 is TGTGCCAGCAGCGAAAGACCCCAACCCCTCTACGAGCAGTACTTC.

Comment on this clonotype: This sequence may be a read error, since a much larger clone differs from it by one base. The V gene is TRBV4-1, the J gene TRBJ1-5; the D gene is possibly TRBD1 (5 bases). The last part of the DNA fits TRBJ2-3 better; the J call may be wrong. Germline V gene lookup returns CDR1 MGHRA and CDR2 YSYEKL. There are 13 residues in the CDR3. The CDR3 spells CASSQERGQPQYF. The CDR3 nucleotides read TGCGCCAGCAGCCAAGAAAGGGGTCAGCCCCAGTATTTT.

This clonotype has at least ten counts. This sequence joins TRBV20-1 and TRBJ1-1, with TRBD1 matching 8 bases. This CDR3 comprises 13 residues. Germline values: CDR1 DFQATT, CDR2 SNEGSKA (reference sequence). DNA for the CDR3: TGCGGTAAACCGGGACAGGTAAACACTGAAGCTTTCTTT. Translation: CGKPGQVNTEAFF.

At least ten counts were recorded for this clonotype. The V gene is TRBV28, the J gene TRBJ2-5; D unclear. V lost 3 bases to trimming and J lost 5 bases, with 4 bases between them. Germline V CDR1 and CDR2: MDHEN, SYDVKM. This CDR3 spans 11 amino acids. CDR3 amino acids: CASSLRETQYF. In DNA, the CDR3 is TGTGCCAGCAGTTTGCGGGAGACCCAGTACTTC.

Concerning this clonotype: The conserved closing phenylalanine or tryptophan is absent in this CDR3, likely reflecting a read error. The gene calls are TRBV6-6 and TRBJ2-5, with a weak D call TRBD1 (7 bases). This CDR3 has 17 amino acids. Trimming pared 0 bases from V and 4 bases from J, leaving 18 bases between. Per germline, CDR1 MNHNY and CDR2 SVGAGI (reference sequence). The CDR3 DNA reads TGTGCCAGCAGTTACTCGTACTTGGCAGGGGGAGGAGAGACCCAGTACGTC. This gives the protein CASSYSYLAGGGETQYV.

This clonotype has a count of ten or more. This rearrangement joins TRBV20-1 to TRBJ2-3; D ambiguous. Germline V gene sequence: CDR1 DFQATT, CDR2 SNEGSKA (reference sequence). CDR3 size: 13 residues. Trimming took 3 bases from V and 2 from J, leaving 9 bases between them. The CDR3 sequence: CSASAGPTDTQYF. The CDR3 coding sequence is TGCAGTGCTAGTGCCGGACCCACAGATACGCAGTATTTT.

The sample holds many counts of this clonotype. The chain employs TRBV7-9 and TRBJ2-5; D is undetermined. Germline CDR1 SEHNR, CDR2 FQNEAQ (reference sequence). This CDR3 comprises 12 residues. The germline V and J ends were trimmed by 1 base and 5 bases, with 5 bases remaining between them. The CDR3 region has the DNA TGTGCCAGCAGCTTAGTAAGCGAGACCCAGTACTTC. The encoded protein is CASSLVSETQYF.

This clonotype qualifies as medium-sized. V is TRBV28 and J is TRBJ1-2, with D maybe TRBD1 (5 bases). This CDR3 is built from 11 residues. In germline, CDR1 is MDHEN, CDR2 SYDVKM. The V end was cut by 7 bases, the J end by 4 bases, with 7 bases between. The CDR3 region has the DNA TGTGCCAGCATGGGACCCTATGGCTACACCTTC. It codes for CASMGPYGYTF.

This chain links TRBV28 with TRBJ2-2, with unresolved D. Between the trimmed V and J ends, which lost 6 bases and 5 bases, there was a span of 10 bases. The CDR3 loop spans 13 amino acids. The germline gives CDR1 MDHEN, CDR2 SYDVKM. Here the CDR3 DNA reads TGTGCCAGCAGCAACATACGGACCGGGGAGCTGTTTTTT. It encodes CASSNIRTGELFF.

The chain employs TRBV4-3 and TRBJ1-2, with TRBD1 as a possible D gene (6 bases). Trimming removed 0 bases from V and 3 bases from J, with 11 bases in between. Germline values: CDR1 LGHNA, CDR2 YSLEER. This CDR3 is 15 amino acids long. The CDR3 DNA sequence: TGCGCCAGCAGCCAAGACCACAGGGCTGACTATGGCTACACCTTC. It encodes CASSQDHRADYGYTF.

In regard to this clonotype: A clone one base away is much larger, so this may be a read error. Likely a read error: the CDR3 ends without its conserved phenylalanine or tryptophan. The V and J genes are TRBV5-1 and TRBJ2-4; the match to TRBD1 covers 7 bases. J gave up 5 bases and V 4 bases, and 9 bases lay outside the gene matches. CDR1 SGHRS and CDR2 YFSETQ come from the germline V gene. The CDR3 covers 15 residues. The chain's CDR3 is CASSPSGTVENIQYL. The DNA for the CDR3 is TGCGCCAGCAGCCCATCCGGGACAGTGGAAAACATTCAGTACTTG.

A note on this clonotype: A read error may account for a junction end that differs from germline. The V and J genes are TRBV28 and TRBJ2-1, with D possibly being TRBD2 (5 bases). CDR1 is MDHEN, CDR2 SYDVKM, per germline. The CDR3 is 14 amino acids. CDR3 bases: TGTGCCAGCAGTCCCCTCGGGATTTACAACGAGCAGTTCTTC. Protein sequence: CASSPLGIYNEQFF.

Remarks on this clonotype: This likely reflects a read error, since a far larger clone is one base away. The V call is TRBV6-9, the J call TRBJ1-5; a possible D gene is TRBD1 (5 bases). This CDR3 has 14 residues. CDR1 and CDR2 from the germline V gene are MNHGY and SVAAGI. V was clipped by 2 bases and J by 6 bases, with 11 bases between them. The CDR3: CASSYGGVRQPQHF. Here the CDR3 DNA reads TGTGCCAGCAGTTATGGGGGGGTTCGTCAGCCCCAGCATTTT.

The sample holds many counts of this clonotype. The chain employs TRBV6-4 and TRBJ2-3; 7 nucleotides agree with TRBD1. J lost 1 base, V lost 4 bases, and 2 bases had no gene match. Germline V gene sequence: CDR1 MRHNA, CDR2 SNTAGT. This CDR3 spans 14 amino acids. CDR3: CASSAGQGTDTQYF. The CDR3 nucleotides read TGTGCCAGCAGTGCCGGACAGGGCACAGATACGCAGTATTTT.

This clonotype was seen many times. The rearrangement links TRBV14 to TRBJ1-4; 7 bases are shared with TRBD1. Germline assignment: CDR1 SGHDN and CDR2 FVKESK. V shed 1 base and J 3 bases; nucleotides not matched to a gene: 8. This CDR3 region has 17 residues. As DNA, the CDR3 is TGTGCCAGCAGCCAAGTTCCCAAGGGGGCGGCTAATGAAAAACTGTTTTTT. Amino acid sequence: CASSQVPKGAANEKLFF.

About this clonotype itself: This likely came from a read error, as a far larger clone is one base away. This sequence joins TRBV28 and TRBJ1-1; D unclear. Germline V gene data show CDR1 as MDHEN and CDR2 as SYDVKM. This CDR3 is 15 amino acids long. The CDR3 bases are TGTGCCACCAGTTATCCGAAACGGGGGAACACTGAAGCTTTCTTT. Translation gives CATSYPKRGNTEAFF.

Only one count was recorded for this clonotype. The CDR3 nucleotides read TGTGCCAGCAGCTTAACGGCAGCGCCGGGCGGGGAGCTGTTTTTT. It codes for CASSLTAAPGGELFF. This chain uses TRBV7-9 with TRBJ2-2; D unresolved. Germline V gives CDR1 SEHNR, CDR2 FQNEAQ (reference sequence). The CDR3 spans 15 residues. Trimming removed 2 bases at V and 7 bases at J, with 14 bases between.

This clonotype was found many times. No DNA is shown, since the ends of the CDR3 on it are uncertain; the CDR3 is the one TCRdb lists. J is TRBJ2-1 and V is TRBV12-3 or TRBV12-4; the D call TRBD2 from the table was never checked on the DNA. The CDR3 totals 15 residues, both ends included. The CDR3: CASSLVASGALSPFF.